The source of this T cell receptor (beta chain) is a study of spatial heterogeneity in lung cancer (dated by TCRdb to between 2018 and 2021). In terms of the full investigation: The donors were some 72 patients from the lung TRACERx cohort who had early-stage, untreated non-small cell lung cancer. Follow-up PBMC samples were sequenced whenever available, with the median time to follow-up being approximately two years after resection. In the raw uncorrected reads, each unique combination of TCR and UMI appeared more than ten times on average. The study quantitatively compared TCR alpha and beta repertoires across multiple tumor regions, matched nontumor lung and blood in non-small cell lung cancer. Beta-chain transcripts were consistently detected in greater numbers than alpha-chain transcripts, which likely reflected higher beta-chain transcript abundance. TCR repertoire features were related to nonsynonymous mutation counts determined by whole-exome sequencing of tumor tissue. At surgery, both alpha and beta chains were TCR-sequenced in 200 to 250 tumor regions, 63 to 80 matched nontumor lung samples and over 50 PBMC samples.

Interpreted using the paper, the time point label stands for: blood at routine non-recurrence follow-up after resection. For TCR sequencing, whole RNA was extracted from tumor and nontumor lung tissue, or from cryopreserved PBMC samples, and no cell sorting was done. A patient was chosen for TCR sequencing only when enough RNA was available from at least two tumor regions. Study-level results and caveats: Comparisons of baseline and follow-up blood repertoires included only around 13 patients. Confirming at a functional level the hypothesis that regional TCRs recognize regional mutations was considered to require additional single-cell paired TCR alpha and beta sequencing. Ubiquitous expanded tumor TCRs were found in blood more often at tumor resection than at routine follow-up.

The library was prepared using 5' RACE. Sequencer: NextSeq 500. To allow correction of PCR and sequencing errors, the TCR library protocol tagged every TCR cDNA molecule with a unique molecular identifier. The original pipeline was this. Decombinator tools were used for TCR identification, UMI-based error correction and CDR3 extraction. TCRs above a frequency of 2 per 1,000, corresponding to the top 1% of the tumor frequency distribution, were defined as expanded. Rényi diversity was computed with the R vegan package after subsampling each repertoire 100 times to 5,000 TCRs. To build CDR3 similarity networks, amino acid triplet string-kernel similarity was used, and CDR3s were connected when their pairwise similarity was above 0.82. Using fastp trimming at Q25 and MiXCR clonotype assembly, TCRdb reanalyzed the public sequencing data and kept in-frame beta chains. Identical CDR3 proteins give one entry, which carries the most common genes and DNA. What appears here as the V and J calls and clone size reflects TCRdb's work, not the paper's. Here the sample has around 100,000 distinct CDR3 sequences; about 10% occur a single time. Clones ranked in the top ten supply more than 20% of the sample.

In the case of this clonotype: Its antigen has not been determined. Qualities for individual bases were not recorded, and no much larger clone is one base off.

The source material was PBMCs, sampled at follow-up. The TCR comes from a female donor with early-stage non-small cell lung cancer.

The bases read TGTGCCAGCAGTTATGGTTTCCCTGGGGCCAACGTCCTGACTTTC. It codes for CASSYGFPGANVLTF. The chain joins TRBV6-2 or TRBV6-3 to TRBJ2-6; the D gene is unclear. A distance of 8 bases separates the germline ends of V and J, which lose 3 bases and 2 bases respectively. The germline V gene encodes CDR1 MNHEY and CDR2 SVGEGT. The CDR3 has 15 amino acids, counting the end cysteine and phenylalanine. Just the 45-base CDR3 DNA is kept, in frame starting at base 1.